This T cell receptor beta chain was identified in a study of CD8 T cells in ankylosing spondylitis (dated by TCRdb to about 2017). With respect to the entire study: To find TCR variants linked to disease, the study profiled T cell receptor beta repertoires in ankylosing spondylitis patients and healthy donors. The whole study cohort included 95 to 130 healthy donors and about two dozen ankylosing spondylitis patients. Peripheral blood was sampled, and synovial fluid was additionally collected from ankylosing spondylitis patients.

Findings and caveats that apply to the study as a whole: Some of the motif variants had been reported before in the synovial fluid and blood of reactive arthritis patients, a finding that suggests common disease-initiation mechanisms. Significant enrichment of the disease-linked clones was reported in matched synovial fluid samples from ankylosing spondylitis patients. A TCR beta motif of seven or eight highly homologous amino acid variants appeared characteristic of blood from ankylosing spondylitis patients. In peripheral blood, the disease-linked clones were found at relatively low frequencies and had a CD8+ phenotype.

Comments on this clonotype: Which antigen it targets is not known. One base away there is no much larger clone; base qualities are not given.

Sequencing used an Illumina HiSeq 2500. TCR beta libraries were prepared by quantitative 5'-RACE with molecular barcodes. Regarding the original processing steps: Disease-linked TCR variants were identified with a new computational method built on a probabilistic model of VDJ rearrangement. TCRdb passed the public sequencing reads through fastp at Q25 and MiXCR, retaining productive beta sequences. Entries are consolidated by CDR3 protein sequence, retaining the most common genes and DNA. The V and J calls and clone size are TCRdb's, not the authors'. For this sample there are 700,000 to 1,000,000 distinct CDR3 sequences; 12% appear just once. The top ten clonotypes cover approximately 0.5% of the sample. The CDR3 starts with the cysteine, ends with the phenylalanine, and has 14 residues. Solely the CDR3 DNA is kept, with 42 bases framed from the first base. V gives up 9 bases and J gives up 0 bases, and the segment between their germline ends measures 11 bases. From a lookup of the germline V gene, CDR1 and CDR2 are SGHTA and FQGTGA.

This clonotype was obtained from a male donor with ankylosing spondylitis. The sample consisted of blood, either unsorted or a sorted T cell fraction (not recorded which). The rearranged chain carries TRBV7-3 and TRBJ2-2, with TRBD1 as a weak D call on 5 bases. The DNA sequence reads TGTGCCAGTTCAAAGGGGTCGAACACCGGGGAGCTGTTTTTT. Translated, it reads CASSKGSNTGELFF. This CDR3, with the reference TRBV7-3 and TRBJ2-2 proteins standing in past its ends, gives the full variable domain GAGVSQTPSNKVTEKGKYVELRCDPISGHTALYWYRQSLGQGPEFLIYFQGTGAADDSGLPNDRFFAVRPEGSVSTLKIQRTERGDSAVYLCASSKGSNTGELFFGEGSRLTVL.